This TCR beta chain is from a study of CD8+ T cells in alopecia areata. Whole-study context: Among treated patients, oral tofacitinib was administered at 5 to 10 mg twice daily. A 6-month off-drug phase came after tofacitinib, which had lasted 6 to 18 months. Study-wide findings and caveats: While patients received tofacitinib, many expanded lesional clones remained present in scalp and blood. Within the top 100, expanded CD8+ clones significantly decreased with tofacitinib, as did scalp clonality.

Indicated treatment: oral pan-JAK inhibitor, 5-10 mg twice daily. Sequencing relied on a cDNA template that was reverse transcribed from extracted RNA. This table comes from immunoSEQ multiplex PCR, and its TCRdb copy is limited to in-frame clones, with some not included. This table has under 350,000 clones, 58% appearing once. Germline V gene lookup returns CDR1 PRHDT and CDR2 FYEKMQ (reference sequence). The V gene lost 7 bases and the J gene lost 4 bases, with 18 bases spanning the gap. CDR3 size: 15 residues. As for this clone: The antigen is not known.

This rearrangement joins TRBV13 to TRBJ2-3; TRBD2 is a possible D gene (6 bases). The TCR sequence derives from a human donor with alopecia areata. Material: CD4+ T cells sorted from blood, obtained at week 24, from a patient treated with tofacitinib. CDR3 in amino acids: CASNRQLAVADTQYF. Here the CDR3 DNA reads TGTGCCAGCAATCGACAACTAGCAGTCGCAGATACGCAGTATTTT.